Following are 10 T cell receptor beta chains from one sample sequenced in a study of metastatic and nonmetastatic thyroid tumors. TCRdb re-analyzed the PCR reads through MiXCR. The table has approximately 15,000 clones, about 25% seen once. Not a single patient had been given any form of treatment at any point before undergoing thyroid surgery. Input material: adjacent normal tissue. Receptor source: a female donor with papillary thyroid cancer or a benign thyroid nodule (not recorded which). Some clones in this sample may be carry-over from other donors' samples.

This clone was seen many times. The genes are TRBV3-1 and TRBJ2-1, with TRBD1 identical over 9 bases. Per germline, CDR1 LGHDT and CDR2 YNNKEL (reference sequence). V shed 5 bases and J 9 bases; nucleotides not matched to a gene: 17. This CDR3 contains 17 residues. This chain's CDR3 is CASSSSRDRVSGGEQFF. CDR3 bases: TGTGCCAGCAGCTCTTCCCGGGACAGGGTCAGCGGCGGTGAGCAGTTCTTC.

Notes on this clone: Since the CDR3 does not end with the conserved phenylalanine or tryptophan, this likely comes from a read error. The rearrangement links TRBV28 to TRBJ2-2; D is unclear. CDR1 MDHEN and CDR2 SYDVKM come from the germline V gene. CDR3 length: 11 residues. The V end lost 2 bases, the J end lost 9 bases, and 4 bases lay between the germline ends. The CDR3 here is CASSLRRELFV. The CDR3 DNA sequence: TGTGCCAGCAGTTTACGCAGGGAGCTGTTTGTT.

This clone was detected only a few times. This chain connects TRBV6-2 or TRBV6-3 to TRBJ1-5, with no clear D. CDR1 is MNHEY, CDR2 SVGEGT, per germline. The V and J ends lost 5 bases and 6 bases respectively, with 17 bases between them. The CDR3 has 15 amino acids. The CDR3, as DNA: TGTGCCAGCAGTATCCTTTCCGATTGGGGTCAGCCCCAGCATTTT. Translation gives CASSILSDWGQPQHF.

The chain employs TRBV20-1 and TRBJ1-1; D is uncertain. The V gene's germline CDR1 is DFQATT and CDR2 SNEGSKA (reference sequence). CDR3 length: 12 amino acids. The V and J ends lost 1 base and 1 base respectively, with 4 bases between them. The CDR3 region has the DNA TGCAGTGCTAGAGCAAAGAACACTGAAGCTTTCTTT. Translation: CSARAKNTEAFF.

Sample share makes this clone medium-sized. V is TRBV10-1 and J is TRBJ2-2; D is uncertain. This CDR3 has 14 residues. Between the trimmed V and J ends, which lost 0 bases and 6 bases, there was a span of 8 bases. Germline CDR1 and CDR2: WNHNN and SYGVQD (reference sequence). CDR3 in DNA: TGCGCCAGCAGTGAGTCGAGTTTCGCCGGGGAGCTGTTTTTT. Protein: CASSESSFAGELFF.

This CDR3 reads CAIRTRTACYNSPLHF. The CDR3, as DNA: TGTGCCATCAGAACCCGGACAGCGTGCTATAATTCACCCCTCCACTTT. The chain couples TRBV6-1 to TRBJ1-6, with D possibly matching TRBD1 (6 bases). Trimming cost V 10 bases and J 3 bases, with 19 bases left between them. The CDR3 sequence is 16 residues long. Germline lookup yields CDR1 MNHNS and CDR2 SASEGT.

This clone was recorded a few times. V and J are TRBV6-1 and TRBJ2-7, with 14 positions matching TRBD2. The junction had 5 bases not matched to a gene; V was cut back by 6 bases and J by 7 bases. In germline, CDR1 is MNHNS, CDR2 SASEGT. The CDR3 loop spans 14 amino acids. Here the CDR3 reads CASSGTSGSLEQYF. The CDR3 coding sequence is TGTGCCAGCAGCGGGACTAGCGGGAGTCTAGAGCAGTACTTC.

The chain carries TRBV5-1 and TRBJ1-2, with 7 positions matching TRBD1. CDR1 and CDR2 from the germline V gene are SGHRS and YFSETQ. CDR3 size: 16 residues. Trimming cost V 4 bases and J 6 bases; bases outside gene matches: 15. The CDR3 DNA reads TGCGCCAGCAGCCGAGGAACGGAGGGACAGACCAATGGCTACACCTTC. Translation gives CASSRGTEGQTNGYTF.

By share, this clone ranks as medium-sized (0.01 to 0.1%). Here the CDR3 DNA reads TGTGCCAGCAGCCCTGTAGACAGGTATACTGGCTACACCTTC. Protein product: CASSPVDRYTGYTF. The chain combines TRBV28 with TRBJ1-2, with D possibly matching TRBD1 (6 bases). Germline V gene data show CDR1 as MDHEN and CDR2 as SYDVKM. V lost 6 bases and J 7 bases, leaving 18 bases between the germline ends. The CDR3 runs to 14 residues.

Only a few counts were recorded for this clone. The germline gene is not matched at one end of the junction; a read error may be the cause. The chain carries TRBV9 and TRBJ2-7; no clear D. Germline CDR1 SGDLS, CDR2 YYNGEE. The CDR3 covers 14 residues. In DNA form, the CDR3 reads TGTGCCAGCACCGTAAGGCAGCCAACCTACGAGCAGTACTTC. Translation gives CASTVRQPTYEQYF.